This T cell receptor (beta chain) appears in the sequencing data of a study of human thymus T cells. Turning to this clone: Its antigen is undetermined.

This table comes from immunoSEQ multiplex PCR, and its TCRdb copy is limited to in-frame clones, with some not included. Altogether 60,000 to 75,000 clones are present, approximately 95% being singletons, with the ten largest covering 0.03% to 0.035%. The CDR3 covers 13 residues. Deletions cut 8 bases from V and 4 bases from J, with 12 bases between. Germline-derived CDR1 and CDR2 are WNHNN and SYGVQD (reference sequence). Thymus tissue for the work was resected from patients undergoing corrective heart surgery. Donation was from healthy Finnish infants who were having corrective surgery that addressed congenital heart defects. General study results and limits: In thymic and blood repertoires alike, V and J usage looked biased. Unrelated people showed highly overlapping thymic repertoires, related research reported.

The chain carries TRBV10-1 and TRBJ2-1, with TRBD1 as a possible D gene (6 bases). This receptor was obtained from a girl under three years old with a congenital heart defect but otherwise immunologically healthy. Source material: thymus tissue. Written as DNA, the CDR3 is TGCGCCAGCTCGGGGACACCTTACAATGAGCAGTTCTTC. Translated: CASSGTPYNEQFF.